This T cell receptor beta chain was found in a study of shared clonotypes between healthy human individuals. The CDR3 is made up of 15 amino acids. The trim removed 3 bases at V and 2 bases at J, leaving 2 bases unmatched. The V gene's germline CDR1 is SGHTA and CDR2 FQGNSA. Study results and limitations: Clonotypes which were not shared had lower generation probabilities than clonotypes that all four donors shared. Genetic and exposure-history diversity was limited by the small donor number. Sharing across four donors was seen in 4% to 5% of naive CD4 clonotypes.

As concerns this clone: Its antigen is currently unknown.

Profiling relied on immunoSEQ multiplex PCR, and the TCRdb table lists in-frame clones only, not all of them. The table includes approximately 1.5 million clones, 98% detected once. The sequenced sample consisted of naive CD4+ T cells sorted from blood. Indicated subset: CD45RA+ positively selected. The TCR was taken from a man aged 25 to 40 in good health. The chain uses TRBV7-2 and TRBJ2-7, with TRBD2 matching over 12 bases. The CDR3 bases are TGTGCCAGCAGCTTTGGACTAGCGGGAACCTACGAGCAGTACTTC. It yields the protein CASSFGLAGTYEQYF.